This T cell receptor (beta chain) is drawn from a study of T cell repertoires in cytomegalovirus infection. A note on this clonotype: What it binds is not known.

Each CDR3 protein gets one entry after TCRdb re-called the reads with MiXCR. The repertoire holds around 740,000 distinct CDR3 sequences, roughly 36% seen once, with around 2.8% in the top ten. Study-level points and caveats: The study found HLA-C-restricted CMV-specific TCR beta clonotypes dominating the ex vivo response.

Sequences were obtained from PBMCs. This clonotype originated in a human donor in good health (CMV status not recorded). Some clones in this sample may be carry-over from other donors' samples.

The chain's CDR3 is CSALTSSGETQYF. Here the CDR3 DNA reads TGCAGTGCTCTCACTAGCTCGGGAGAGACCCAGTACTTC. The chain has TRBV20-1 and TRBJ2-5; D is possibly TRBD2 (6 bases). The CDR3 is made up of 13 amino acids. CDR1 is DFQATT, CDR2 SNEGSKA, per germline (reference sequence). The V end lost 5 bases, the J end lost 4 bases, and 14 bases lay between the germline ends.